Included here is one T cell receptor (beta chain) sequence, with context. The clone's antigen remains unknown. One end of the junction fails to match germline, which may point to a read error. The sample belongs to a study of blood T cell repertoires in COVID-19 (dated by TCRdb to about 2020). Background for the entire study: The collaborator samples originated in the United States, Italy and Spain and spanned the acute and convalescent phases of COVID-19. The repertoires were made available in a free public database intended to serve as a resource for research on the immune response to SARS-CoV-2. Where HLA class I and class II types were available, the types were taken from metadata supplied by the sample provider, not from assay-based typing. Sample metadata almost always included a de-identified subject ID, COVID-19 status, age in years and sex. Deeply sampled blood TCRbeta repertoires from subjects exposed to, actively infected with, or recovered from COVID-19 were included in the dataset. The prospective study material was composed of cDNA or gDNA derived from T cells, B-cell-depleted T cells, or PBMCs. Samples came from the ongoing ImmuneRACE study (first 160 participants) plus 1,254 subjects from 6 global collaborators. Study-wide findings and limitations: Clinical and demographic metadata were provided uncurated, with the amount varying by source and participant.

In Seattle, one collaborating source enrolled patients while the infection was active and tracked those patients longitudinally over the course of disease. The collaborating institutions used their own protocols to collect whole blood in K2EDTA tubes. For TCRbeta analysis, collaborators shipped samples as frozen whole blood, isolated PBMCs, or DNA extracted from either of those sample types. TCRbeta CDR3 regions were amplified from genomic DNA by means of the immunoSEQ Assay, a bias-controlled multiplex PCR. The original methods were these. Nucleated cell counts per sample were estimated from amplification of reference gene primers within the assay. To quantify the absolute abundance of each unique TCRbeta CDR3 rearrangement, sequence reads were collapsed and filtered. For each sample, productive Simpson clonality was calculated by taking the square root of Simpson's diversity index across productive rearrangements. The source is immuneACCESS, and TCRdb retained only in-frame sequences with V and J called. Part of the clones is not carried over; for the studies checked, unresolved V genes explain less than half of this, and the remainder is unexplained. V, J and clone size derive from that table, while D and trimming were established from the DNA sequence. Counted in this sample were some 300,000 clones; around nine tenths of them appeared once. The ten largest clones represent around 13% of the sample.

CDR1 and CDR2, looked up from the germline V gene, are MNHEY and SVGAGI. Measured from the cysteine to the phenylalanine, the CDR3 is 14 residues long. Just the 42-base CDR3 DNA is kept, in frame starting at base 1. The sample comprised peripheral blood. This TCR was sampled from a woman aged 70-85 years with COVID-19, enrolled during active disease. The chain is assembled from TRBV6-5 and TRBJ1-2; no D gene is confidently identified. The DNA sequence reads TGTGCCAGCAGACAACAGACGGGGAACTATGACTACACCTTC. This encodes CASRQQTGNYDYTF.